The 15 T cell receptor beta chains below come from one sample, sequenced in a study of shared clonotypes between healthy human individuals. Only in-frame clones appear in the TCRdb table, and some are missing; sequencing was by immunoSEQ multiplex PCR. Of about 490,000 clones in the sample, around 85% were seen once. The source material was PBMCs. The receptors were sampled from a woman aged 40 to 55 in good health. Some clones in this sample may be carry-over from other donors' samples.

The V and J genes are TRBV7-3 and TRBJ2-7, with TRBD2 identical over 10 bases. The ends lost 4 bases at V and 0 bases at J; junction bases unmatched: 6. Per germline, CDR1 SGHTA and CDR2 FQGTGA. The CDR3 is 16 amino acids. For the CDR3, the DNA is TGTGCCAGCAGCTCCGCTTCTAGCGGGAGCTCCTACGAGCAGTACTTC. This encodes CASSSASSGSSYEQYF.

With respect to this clone: This likely traces to a read error, being one base from a far larger clone. The chain has TRBV30 and TRBJ1-2, with D tentatively TRBD1 (5 bases). The CDR3 spans 12 residues. Germline loops: CDR1 GTSNPN, CDR2 SVGIG (reference sequence). For the CDR3, the DNA is TGTGCGTACCGGGACGGTAACTATGTCTACACCTTC. It translates to CAYRDGNYVYTF.

The genes are TRBV7-8 and TRBJ2-3, with 7 bases fitting TRBD1. J lost 2 bases, V lost 2 bases, and 4 bases had no gene match. The CDR3 length is 15 residues. Germline V lookup: CDR1 SGHVS, CDR2 FQNEAQ. In DNA, the CDR3 is TGTGCCAGCAGCTTAACCGACAGGGACACAGATACGCAGTATTTT. It specifies CASSLTDRDTDTQYF.

V and J are TRBV19 and TRBJ2-1; 9 nucleotides match TRBD2. Germline CDR1 is LNHDA and CDR2 is SQIVND (reference sequence). Germline trimming cut 5 bases from V and 5 bases from J; bases unmatched to any gene: 4. The length of the CDR3 is 14 residues. CDR3 in DNA: TGTGCCAGTAGTCCCTGGACTAGCGACAATGAGCAGTTCTTC. Translated, it gives CASSPWTSDNEQFF. Combining the CDR3 with reference TRBV19 and TRBJ2-1 gives the whole variable domain DGGITQSPKYLFRKEGQNVTLSCEQNLNHDAMYWYRQDPGQGLRLIYYSQIVNDFQKGDIAEGYSVSREKKESFPLTVTSAQKNPTAFYLCASSPWTSDNEQFFGPGTRLTVL.

This clone was found once. The chain recombines TRBV9 with TRBJ2-7; the match to TRBD2 covers 7 bases. This CDR3 has 13 residues. Per the germline V gene, CDR1 is SGDLS and CDR2 is YYNGEE. The V segment lost 6 bases and the J segment 3 bases; nucleotides outside the gene matches: 6. CDR3 bases: TGTGCCAGCACCGCGGGAGACGACTACGAGCAGTACTTC. Its protein is CASTAGDDYEQYF.

The chain recombines TRBV7-2 with TRBJ2-1; 10 bases match TRBD1. The CDR3 runs 16 residues. The trim removed 1 base at V and 2 bases at J, leaving 2 bases unmatched. Per the germline V gene, CDR1 is SGHTA and CDR2 is FQGNSA. CDR3 residues: CASSLVGTGAYNEQFF. CDR3 in DNA: TGTGCCAGCAGCTTAGTCGGGACAGGGGCCTACAATGAGCAGTTCTTC.

About this clone itself: Possible read error: a much larger clone is one base away. The chain combines TRBV7-3 with TRBJ2-1; D not certain. The CDR3 totals 11 residues. V lost 5 bases to trimming and J lost 4 bases, with 3 bases between them. CDR1 SGHTA and CDR2 FQGTGA come from the germline V gene. CDR3 loop: CASSEYNEQFF. CDR3 DNA sequence: TGTGCCAGCAGCGAGTACAATGAGCAGTTCTTC.

This clone is labeled medium-sized. The identical CDR3 is also encoded by other nucleotide sequences in the sample. The rearrangement links TRBV4-1 to TRBJ2-7; the D gene could be TRBD1 or TRBD2 (5 bases each). There are 13 residues in the CDR3. Germline-derived CDR1 and CDR2 are MGHRA and YSYEKL. Trimming left V 6 bases short and J 6 bases short, with 15 bases between. CDR3 coding DNA: TGCGCCAGCAGAAGGGACCTCAATTCCGAGCAGTACTTC. This gives the protein CASRRDLNSEQYF.

The chain is built from TRBV7-9 and TRBJ1-1; weak D call: TRBD1 (6 bases). Deletions cut 3 bases from V and 0 bases from J, with 17 bases between. The CDR3 is made up of 17 amino acids. From germline, CDR1 is SEHNR and CDR2 FQNEAQ (reference sequence). In DNA form, the CDR3 reads TGTGCCAGCAGCTTCGGCAGGGGACTCTCCATGAACACTGAAGCTTTCTTT. Residues: CASSFGRGLSMNTEAFF.

In regard to this clone: A far larger clone is one base from this, pointing to a likely read error. V usage is TRBV2 and J usage is TRBJ2-2, with D perhaps assigned TRBD1 or TRBD2 (6 bases each). Per germline, CDR1 SNHLY and CDR2 FYNNEI. The CDR3 is made up of 13 amino acids. Trimming took off 8 bases at V and 4 bases at J, with 11 bases between the two ends. DNA for the CDR3: TGTGCCAGCGTGGGGGGCTCCACCGGGGAGCTGTTTTTT. This translates into CASVGGSTGELFF.

Comment on this clone: With a far larger clone one base away, a read error is the likely cause. J is TRBJ1-3 and V is TRBV27; D may be TRBD1 (5 bases). Germline CDR1 reads MNHEY; CDR2 reads SMNVEV (reference sequence). The CDR3 consists of 13 residues. Between the trimmed V and J ends, which lost 8 bases and 0 bases, there was a span of 8 bases. The CDR3 sequence is CASGGNSGNTIYF. CDR3 bases: TGTGCCAGCGGGGGGAACTCTGGAAACACCATATATTTT.

This clone came up once. CDR3 bases: TGTGCCTGGAGTACAGTGGATTTCTCTGGGGCCAACGTCCTGACTTTC. Protein sequence: CAWSTVDFSGANVLTF. The chain uses TRBV30 and TRBJ2-6, with D unresolved. The length of the CDR3 is 16 residues. Trimming took off 2 bases at V and 0 bases at J, with 11 bases between the two ends. Germline CDR1 GTSNPN, CDR2 SVGIG (reference sequence).

This clone was recorded once. A much bigger clone sits one base away, suggesting this may be a read error. CDR3 loop: CASSSQGWETQYF. CDR3 in DNA: TGTGCCAGCAGTTCACAGGGGTGGGAGACCCAGTACTTC. V and J are TRBV2 and TRBJ2-5, with TRBD1 matching 7 bases. With 5 bases clipped from V and 5 bases from J, the junction kept 5 bases outside the gene matches. Germline V gene data show CDR1 as SNHLY and CDR2 as FYNNEI. The CDR3 is made up of 13 amino acids.

This chain uses TRBV7-9 with TRBJ2-7; D gene uncertain. V shed 0 bases and J shed 5 bases, with 8 bases lying between them. The CDR3 has 13 amino acids. Germline CDR1 SEHNR, CDR2 FQNEAQ (reference sequence). CDR3 nucleotide sequence: TGTGCCAGCAGCTTAGCGAATTCGGACGAGCAGTACTTC. Protein: CASSLANSDEQYF.

The V gene is TRBV29-1, the J gene TRBJ2-7; D possibly uses TRBD1 or TRBD2 (7 bases each). The germline V gene encodes CDR1 SQVTM and CDR2 ANQGSEA. V was pared by 1 base and J by 5 bases, with 12 bases between. This CDR3 contains 13 residues. Here the CDR3 reads CSVEVGGGDEQYF. The CDR3 DNA is TGCAGCGTTGAAGTGGGAGGGGGCGACGAGCAGTACTTC.